This T cell receptor (beta chain) came from a study of vaccination and CD4 T cells after COVID-19. The wider study: Two of the convalescents were Hispanic, and convalescents were six males and four females. Investigators took post-vaccine samples a median roughly 72 days after dose two, within a range of 14 to 241. The post-COVID sampling time was a median about 100 days after diagnosis, ranging from 35 to 161.

V lost 5 bases to trimming and J lost 8 bases; unmatched junction nucleotides: 5. The CDR3 runs to 14 residues. Germline V gives CDR1 SGHVS, CDR2 FQNEAQ. In regard to this clonotype: Antigen specificity is unknown.

Treatment in this sample: roughly ten-day PBMC culture with coronavirus spike peptide pools or control peptides (ViraFEST assay). With the Oncomine TCR Beta short-read assay, DNA from cultured CD4+ T cells was sequenced. One entry per CDR3 protein, called by TCRdb with MiXCR from the PCR reads. The sample holds 7,000 to 8,000 distinct CDR3 sequences, around 63% seen once. The sequence was obtained from a human donor who had recovered from COVID-19. Specimen: CD4+ T cells from blood, cultured in vitro. The rearrangement joins TRBV7-8 to TRBJ1-4, with 10 bases fitting TRBD1. CDR3 residues: CASSRQGAGEKLFF. The CDR3 DNA sequence: TGTGCCAGCAGCCGACAGGGGGCGGGGGAAAAACTGTTTTTT.